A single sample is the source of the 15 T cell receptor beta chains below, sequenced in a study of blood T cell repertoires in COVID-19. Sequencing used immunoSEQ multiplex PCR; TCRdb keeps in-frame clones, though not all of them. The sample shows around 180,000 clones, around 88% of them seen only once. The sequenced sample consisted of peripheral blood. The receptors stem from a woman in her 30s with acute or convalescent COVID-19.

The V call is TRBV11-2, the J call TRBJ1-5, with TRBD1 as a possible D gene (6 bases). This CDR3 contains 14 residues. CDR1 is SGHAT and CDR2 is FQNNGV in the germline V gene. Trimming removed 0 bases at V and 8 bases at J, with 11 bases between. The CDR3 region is CASSLDPAGEPQHF. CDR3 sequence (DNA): TGTGCCAGCAGCTTAGATCCGGCAGGGGAGCCCCAGCATTTT.

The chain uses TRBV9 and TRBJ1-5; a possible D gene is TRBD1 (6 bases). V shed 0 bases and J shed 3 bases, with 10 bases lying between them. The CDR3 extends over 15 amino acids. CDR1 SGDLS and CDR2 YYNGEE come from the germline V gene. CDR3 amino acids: CASSVGGGTNQPQHF. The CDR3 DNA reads TGTGCCAGCAGCGTAGGGGGGGGCACCAATCAGCCCCAGCATTTT.

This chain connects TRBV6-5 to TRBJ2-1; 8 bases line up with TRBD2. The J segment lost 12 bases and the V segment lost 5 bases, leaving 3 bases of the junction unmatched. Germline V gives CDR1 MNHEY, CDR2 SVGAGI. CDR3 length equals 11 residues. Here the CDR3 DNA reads TGTGCCAGCAGTAACAGCGGGGGGCAGTTCTTC. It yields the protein CASSNSGGQFF.

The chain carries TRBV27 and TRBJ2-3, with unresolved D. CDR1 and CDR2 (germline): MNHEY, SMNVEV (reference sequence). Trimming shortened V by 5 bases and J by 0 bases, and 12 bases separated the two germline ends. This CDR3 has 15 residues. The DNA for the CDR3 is TGTGCCAGCAGTGTATGGCGGTCTAGCACAGATACGCAGTATTTT. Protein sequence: CASSVWRSSTDTQYF.

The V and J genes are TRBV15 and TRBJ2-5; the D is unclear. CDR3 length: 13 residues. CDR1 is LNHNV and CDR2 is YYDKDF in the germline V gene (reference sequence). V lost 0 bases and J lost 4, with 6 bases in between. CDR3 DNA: TGTGCCACCAGCAGAGATCTTCGAGAGACCCAGTACTTC. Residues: CATSRDLRETQYF.

The CDR3 is CASNGGKAGEKLFF. The DNA of the CDR3 is TGTGCCAGTAATGGGGGCAAGGCCGGTGAAAAACTGTTTTTT. The V gene is TRBV19, the J gene TRBJ1-4; the D gene is possibly TRBD1 (6 bases). Germline V gene lookup returns CDR1 LNHDA and CDR2 SQIVND (reference sequence). Trimming shortened V by 7 bases and J by 7 bases, and 16 bases separated the two germline ends. CDR3 length equals 14 residues.

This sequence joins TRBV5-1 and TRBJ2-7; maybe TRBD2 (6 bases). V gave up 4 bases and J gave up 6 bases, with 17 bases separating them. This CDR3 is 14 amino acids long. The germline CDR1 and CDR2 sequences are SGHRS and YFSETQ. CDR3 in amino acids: CASSPLSGALEQYF. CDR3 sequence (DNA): TGCGCCAGCAGCCCCCTGTCGGGAGCGCTCGAGCAGTACTTC.

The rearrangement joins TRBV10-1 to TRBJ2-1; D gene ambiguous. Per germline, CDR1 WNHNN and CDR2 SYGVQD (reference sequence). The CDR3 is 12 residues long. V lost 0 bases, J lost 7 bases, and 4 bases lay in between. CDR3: CASSESSNEQFF. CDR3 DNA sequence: TGCGCCAGCAGTGAGTCGAGTAATGAGCAGTTCTTC.

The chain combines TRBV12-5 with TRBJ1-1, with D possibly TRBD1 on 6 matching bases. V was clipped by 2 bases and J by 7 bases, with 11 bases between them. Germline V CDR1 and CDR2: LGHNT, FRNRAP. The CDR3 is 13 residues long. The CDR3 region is CASGLFLQGEAFF. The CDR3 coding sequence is TGTGCTAGTGGTTTGTTCTTACAGGGTGAAGCTTTCTTT.

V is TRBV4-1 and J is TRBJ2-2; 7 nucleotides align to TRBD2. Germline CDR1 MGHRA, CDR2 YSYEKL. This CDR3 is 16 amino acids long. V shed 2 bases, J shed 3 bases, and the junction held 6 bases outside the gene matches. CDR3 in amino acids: CASSQIGGGYTGELFF. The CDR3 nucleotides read TGCGCCAGCAGCCAAATTGGGGGAGGGTACACCGGGGAGCTGTTTTTT.

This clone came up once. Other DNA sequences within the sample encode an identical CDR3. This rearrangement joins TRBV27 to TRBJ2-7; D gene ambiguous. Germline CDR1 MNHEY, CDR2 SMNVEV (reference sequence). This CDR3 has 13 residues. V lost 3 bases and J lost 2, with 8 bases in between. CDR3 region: CASSFGLTYEQYF. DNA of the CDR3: TGTGCCAGCAGTTTCGGTCTAACCTACGAGCAGTACTTC.

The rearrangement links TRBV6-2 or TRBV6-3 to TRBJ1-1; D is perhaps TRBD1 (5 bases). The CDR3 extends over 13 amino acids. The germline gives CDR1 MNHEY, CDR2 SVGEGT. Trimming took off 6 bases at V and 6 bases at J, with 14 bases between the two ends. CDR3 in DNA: TGTGCCAGCAGCCCCTCTAGGGGCCCTGAAGCTTTCTTT. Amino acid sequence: CASSPSRGPEAFF.

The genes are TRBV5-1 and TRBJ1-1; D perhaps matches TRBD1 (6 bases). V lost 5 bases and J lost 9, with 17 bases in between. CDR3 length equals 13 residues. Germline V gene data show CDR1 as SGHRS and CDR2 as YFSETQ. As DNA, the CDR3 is TGCGCCAGCAGGGGGGACAACGAAGGACAAGCTTTCTTT. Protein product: CASRGDNEGQAFF.

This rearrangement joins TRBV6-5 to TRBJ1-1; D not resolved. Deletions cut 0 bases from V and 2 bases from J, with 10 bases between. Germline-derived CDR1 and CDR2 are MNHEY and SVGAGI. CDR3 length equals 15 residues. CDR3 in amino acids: CASSYSIEVNTEAFF. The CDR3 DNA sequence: TGTGCCAGCAGTTACTCGATTGAGGTAAACACTGAAGCTTTCTTT.

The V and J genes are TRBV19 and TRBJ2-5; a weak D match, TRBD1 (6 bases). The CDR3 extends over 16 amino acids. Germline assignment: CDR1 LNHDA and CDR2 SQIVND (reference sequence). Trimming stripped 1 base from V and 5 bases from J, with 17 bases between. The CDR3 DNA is TGTGCCAGTAGTATAGCCCCTACAGGGATCTGGGAGACCCAGTACTTC. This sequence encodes CASSIAPTGIWETQYF.